This T cell receptor (beta chain) was sequenced in a study of CD8+ T cells in alopecia areata. General study results and limits: Clonality exceeded that of normal scalp in lesional scalp, most notably in alopecia totalis/universalis. Besides other cells, scalp samples also yield sequences of resident alphabeta T cells from normal skin.

There are 13 residues in the CDR3. V was pared by 2 bases and J by 2 bases, with 5 bases between. Germline loops: CDR1 MRHNA, CDR2 SNTAGT. With respect to this clone: Its specificity is unknown. This sample includes further DNA sequences coding for the same CDR3.

Both CD4+ and CD8+ T cells were separated by sorting PBMCs. The authors extracted RNA and reverse transcribed it into cDNA as the sequencing template. Repertoires were generated with immunoSEQ multiplex PCR, while TCRdb's copy carries only in-frame clones and drops some. The top ten hold 35% to 45% of the sample, which has 130,000 to 150,000 clones, roughly 58% seen once. The gene calls are TRBV6-4 and TRBJ2-3; D not resolved. This clonotype originated in a human donor in good health. Sequencing was carried out using CD8+ T cells sorted from blood. The CDR3 spells CASSDSDTDTQYF. DNA for the CDR3: TGTGCCAGCAGTGACAGTGACACAGATACGCAGTATTTT.